This entry is about one TCR beta chain. This sample was included in a study of CD8 T cells in Susac syndrome. CD8+ and CD4+ T cells from blood underwent TCR beta sequencing, which was carried out in a high-throughput format. Each multiple sclerosis control was a treatment-naive patient with relapsing-remitting disease that was either stable or active. The CD8+ and CD4+ T cells were isolated magnetically using a negative isolation approach, whereas the TEMRA cells were enriched by FACS. Trimming removed 7 bases from V and 6 bases from J; junction bases left unmatched: 23. CDR3 length: 19 residues. Looked up from germline, CDR1 is ENHRY and CDR2 is SYGVKD. RNA was extracted with the RNeasy kit, and a quantity of roughly 0.45 to 1 ug was reverse transcribed using random hexamers. By means of immunoSEQ multiplex PCR, TCR beta CDR3 spanning 54 Vbeta and 13 Jbeta underwent amplification. From the immunoSEQ multiplex PCR reads, TCRdb called clonotypes with MiXCR, one entry per CDR3 protein. The repertoire holds about 430,000 distinct CDR3 sequences, with approximately 85% as singletons.

Sequencing used CD8+ T cells from PBMCs. The gene calls are TRBV10-3 and TRBJ2-1; the match to TRBD2 covers 8 bases. This receptor was obtained from a human donor with multiple sclerosis. CDR3 residues: CAIKGGPASGRALSNEQFF. CDR3 sequence (DNA): TGTGCCATCAAGGGGGGCCCGGCTAGCGGGCGTGCCCTTTCCAATGAGCAGTTCTTC.